The present entry profiles one T cell receptor (beta chain) with its context. The antigen is undetermined. The data were taken from a study of OX40 agonist ivuxolimab in advanced cancers. Sequencing was performed with immunoSEQ multiplex PCR; in TCRdb, only in-frame clones are kept and a portion is missing. The repertoire includes over 55,000 clones, around 84% of them detected once, and under 2% sits in the top ten. Trimming removed 5 bases from V and 5 bases from J, with 15 bases in between. The CDR3 is 14 residues long. The germline V gene encodes CDR1 MDHEN and CDR2 SYDVKM. Study conclusions and caveats: Researchers did not determine the expanded peripheral T cells' antigen specificity. At 0.1-3.0 mg/kg, partial responders had clonal expansion among the lowest observed. In the 0.1 to 3.0 mg/kg range, CD4+ and CD8+ blood T cells had expanded clonally by week 6.

The receptor was derived from an adult with an advanced solid tumor such as melanoma, head and neck, liver or kidney cancer. This specimen consisted of CD4+ or CD8+ T cells sorted from blood, obtained in a trial of the OX40 agonist ivuxolimab. The chain is built from TRBV28 and TRBJ2-5; D may be TRBD1 or TRBD2 (5 bases each). The CDR3 DNA reads TGTGCCAGCAGTCCCGTGGGGGAGAAGGAGACCCAGTACTTC. This sequence encodes CASSPVGEKETQYF.